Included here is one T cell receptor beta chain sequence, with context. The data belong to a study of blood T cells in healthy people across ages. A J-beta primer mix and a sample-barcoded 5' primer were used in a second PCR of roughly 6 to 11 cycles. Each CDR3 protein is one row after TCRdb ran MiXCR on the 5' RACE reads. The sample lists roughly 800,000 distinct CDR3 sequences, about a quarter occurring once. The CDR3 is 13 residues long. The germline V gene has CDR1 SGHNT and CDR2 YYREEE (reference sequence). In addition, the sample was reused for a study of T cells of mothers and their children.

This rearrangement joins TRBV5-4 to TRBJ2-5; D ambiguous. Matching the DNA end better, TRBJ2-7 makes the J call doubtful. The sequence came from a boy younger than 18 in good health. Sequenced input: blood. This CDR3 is CASSLRPNGEQYF. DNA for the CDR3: TGTGCCAGCAGCTTGAGGCCAAACGGCGAGCAGTACTTC.